The next 20 T cell receptor beta chains were all read from a single sample in a study of regulatory T cells in long-lasting Graves disease. Arm-PCR of CDR3 regions and iRepertoire HTBI primers were the basis on which TCR beta libraries were built. TCRdb re-called the multiplex PCR reads through MiXCR, storing one row per CDR3 protein. This sample has 700,000 or so distinct CDR3 sequences; about 32% occur once, and the top ten carry about 42%. Time point here: persistent/refractory GD, antithyroid drugs over 5 years with positive TRAb. Generation of the TCR library employed RNA extracted from PBMCs. Sequenced material: peripheral blood mononuclear cells (PBMCs), taken when the disease was refractory, from a patient treated with antithyroid drugs. These receptors came from a female donor with Graves disease.

With regard to this clonotype: Its ends do not fully match the called genes, so a read error is possible. The chain employs TRBV12-3 or TRBV12-4 and TRBJ1-1; 9 bases match TRBD1. The CDR3 length is 15 residues. CDR3 in amino acids: CASTQTGGMNTEALF. CDR3 nucleotides: TGTGCCAGCACCCAGACAGGGGGGATGAACACTGAAGCTCTCTTT.

The V gene is TRBV11-2, the J gene TRBJ2-7; maybe TRBD1 (5 bases). The CDR3 contains 15 residues. Trimming shortened V by 0 bases and J by 0 bases, and 9 bases separated the two germline ends. Germline V gene data show CDR1 as SGHAT and CDR2 as FQNNGV. CDR3 nucleotides: TGTGCCAGCAGCTTAGACTGGGGCAACTCCTACGAGCAGTACTTC. Its translation is CASSLDWGNSYEQYF.

In its sample, this clonotype was seen a few times. The V gene is TRBV12-3 or TRBV12-4, the J gene TRBJ1-5, with D tentatively TRBD1 (6 bases). The V end lost 3 bases, the J end lost 0 bases, and 12 bases lay between the germline ends. The CDR3 length is 16 residues. In DNA form, the CDR3 reads TGTGCCAGCAGTTTTCGGGGGGCCGGTAGCAATCAGCCCCAGCATTTT. Translation gives CASSFRGAGSNQPQHF.

This clonotype appeared many times. V gene TRBV12-3 or TRBV12-4 combines with J gene TRBJ1-1; 7 nucleotides agree with TRBD1. V shed 6 bases, J shed 4 bases, and the junction held 14 bases outside the gene matches. The CDR3 is made up of 16 amino acids. In DNA, the CDR3 is TGTGCCAGCAGGGGGTCGGCAGGGGGTCGAGGCACTGAAGCTTTCTTT. Its protein product is CASRGSAGGRGTEAFF.

This clonotype turned up a few times. This chain uses TRBV7-9 with TRBJ1-2, with no clear D. The CDR3 extends over 12 amino acids. From germline, CDR1 is SEHNR and CDR2 FQNEAQ (reference sequence). V lost 1 base and J lost 7, with 7 bases in between. The CDR3 DNA reads as TGTGCCAGCAGCTTAGGTGAAGTTGGCTACACCTTC. This codes for CASSLGEVGYTF.

This clonotype has a single count. The V call is TRBV5-6, the J call TRBJ1-2; D is perhaps TRBD1 (5 bases). Germline values: CDR1 SGHDT, CDR2 YYEEEE. V lost 1 base and J 5 bases, leaving 12 bases between the germline ends. This CDR3 has 14 residues. The CDR3 DNA sequence: TGTGCCAGCAGCTTGATCGGGGGACCTTATGGCTACACCTTC. It yields the protein CASSLIGGPYGYTF.

This rearrangement joins TRBV10-3 to TRBJ1-5, with 12 positions matching TRBD1. Germline V gene data show CDR1 as ENHRY and CDR2 as SYGVKD. The CDR3 runs 14 residues. Trimming removed 6 bases from V and 6 bases from J; junction bases left unmatched: 3. The CDR3 region has the DNA TGTGCCATCAGGGGACAGGGGGCAAGTCAGCCCCAGCATTTT. Amino acids: CAIRGQGASQPQHF.

This clonotype appeared a few times. The chain joins TRBV4-2 to TRBJ1-2; the match to TRBD1 covers 10 bases. There are 14 residues in the CDR3. Per the germline V gene, CDR1 is LGHNA and CDR2 is YNFKEQ. The junction had 2 bases not matched to a gene; V was cut back by 1 base and J by 6 bases. CDR3 in amino acids: CASSQVGTGDGYTF. CDR3 bases: TGTGCCAGCAGCCAAGTAGGGACAGGGGATGGCTACACCTTC.

This clonotype was seen a handful of times. The chain is built from TRBV20-1 and TRBJ1-6; possible D gene TRBD1, 5 bases. The CDR3 is made up of 14 amino acids. Trimming took off 6 bases at V and 6 bases at J, with 15 bases between the two ends. Germline V gene lookup returns CDR1 DFQATT and CDR2 SNEGSKA (reference sequence). In DNA, the CDR3 is TGCAGTGCCGCGGGGATAGGGGTTAATTCACCCCTCCACTTT. Amino acid sequence: CSAAGIGVNSPLHF.

This sequence joins TRBV28 and TRBJ1-6, with 7 bases fitting TRBD1. CDR3 length equals 15 residues. Germline loops: CDR1 MDHEN, CDR2 SYDVKM. V gave up 6 bases and J gave up 4 bases; unmatched junction bases: 6. This chain's CDR3 is CASSTLTGYNSPLHF. Written as DNA, the CDR3 is TGTGCCAGCAGCACTTTGACAGGGTATAATTCACCCCTCCACTTT.

The table lists this clonotype with a few counts. This chain joins TRBV25-1 and TRBJ1-2; D remains unclear. Germline V gene data show CDR1 as MGHDK and CDR2 as SYGVNS. Between the trimmed V and J ends, which lost 1 base and 0 bases, there was a span of 6 bases. CDR3 length equals 14 residues. CDR3 residues: CASSELLANYGYTF. The CDR3 nucleotides read TGTGCCAGCAGTGAATTGTTAGCTAACTATGGCTACACCTTC.

The chain is built from TRBV6-5 and TRBJ1-2; 9 bases line up with TRBD1. After removal of 3 bases from V and 2 bases from J, the junction contained 7 bases not matched to a gene. The CDR3 is made up of 16 amino acids. Germline V gives CDR1 MNHEY, CDR2 SVGAGI. DNA of the CDR3: TGTGCCAGCAGTTATTCGACAGGGGGAGGAAACTATGGCTACACCTTC. This translates into CASSYSTGGGNYGYTF.

This clonotype was recorded many times. The J gene is TRBJ1-2, the V gene TRBV28; D is uncertain. Germline V gene data show CDR1 as MDHEN and CDR2 as SYDVKM. V was cut by 5 bases and J by 7 bases, with 11 bases left in between. This CDR3 comprises 12 residues. The CDR3 nucleotides are TGTGCCAGCAGTCCCGGGCCCAGTGGCTACACCTTC. Translated: CASSPGPSGYTF.

This clonotype was observed a few times. The V gene is TRBV7-3, the J gene TRBJ2-5; TRBD2 agrees at 8 bases. This CDR3 has 15 amino acids. Looked up from germline, CDR1 is SGHTA and CDR2 is FQGTGA. V lost 0 bases to trimming and J lost 5 bases; unmatched junction nucleotides: 5. The CDR3 coding sequence is TGTGCCAGCAGCTTAACGGGACTAGGAGGCGAGACCCAGTACTTC. Its protein is CASSLTGLGGETQYF.

The chain uses TRBV9 and TRBJ2-7; 7 nucleotides line up with TRBD2. Per germline, CDR1 SGDLS and CDR2 YYNGEE. V shed 4 bases, J shed 2 bases, and the junction held 12 bases outside the gene matches. The CDR3 totals 16 residues. The CDR3 coding sequence is TGTGCCAGCAGCCCCCAAGCCCTCAGCGGGACCTACGAGCAGTACTTC. Encoded protein: CASSPQALSGTYEQYF.

The J gene is TRBJ1-5, the V gene TRBV27; no clear D. CDR1 and CDR2 (germline): MNHEY, SMNVEV (reference sequence). The length of the CDR3 is 15 residues. V gave up 3 bases and J gave up 7 bases, with 16 bases separating them. CDR3 in DNA: TGTGCCAGCAGTTTCATTCTAGGGTCTCGCCAGCCCCAGCATTTT. Protein: CASSFILGSRQPQHF.

The rearrangement links TRBV5-4 to TRBJ1-1; D is possibly TRBD1 (5 bases). Looked up from germline, CDR1 is SGHNT and CDR2 is YYREEE (reference sequence). CDR3 size: 14 residues. Between the trimmed V and J ends, which lost 0 bases and 6 bases, there was a span of 12 bases. The DNA for the CDR3 is TGTGCCAGCAGCTTGGGTGCCCGGGACCCTGAAGCTTTCTTT. The encoded protein is CASSLGARDPEAFF.

This sequence joins TRBV19 and TRBJ1-2, with no clear D. The CDR3 extends over 15 amino acids. Per the germline V gene, CDR1 is LNHDA and CDR2 is SQIVND (reference sequence). V lost 9 bases, J lost 4 bases, and 21 bases lay in between. This CDR3 is CASLSLGSRIYGYTF. The CDR3 DNA is TGTGCCAGCCTGTCGTTAGGGTCCCGGATCTATGGCTACACCTTC.

Here the CDR3 reads CASSIGVDGYTF. CDR3 bases: TGTGCCAGTAGTATCGGGGTCGACGGCTACACCTTC. V and J are TRBV19 and TRBJ1-2; no clear D gene. This CDR3 region has 12 residues. Per the germline V gene, CDR1 is LNHDA and CDR2 is SQIVND (reference sequence). Between the trimmed V and J ends, which lost 3 bases and 8 bases, there was a span of 10 bases.

In this sample, this clonotype turned up a few times. The gene calls are TRBV29-1 and TRBJ2-7, with a weak D call TRBD2 (5 bases). The CDR3 covers 13 residues. Deletions cut 4 bases from V and 1 base from J, with 11 bases between. The V gene's germline CDR1 is SQVTM and CDR2 ANQGSEA. The CDR3 DNA follows: TGCAGCGTTGCGGATCGGACTTCCTACGAGCAGTACTTC. Amino acids: CSVADRTSYEQYF.